This passage covers 26 T cell receptor beta chains from one sample sequenced in a study of blood T cell repertoires in COVID-19. This table comes from immunoSEQ multiplex PCR, and its TCRdb copy is limited to in-frame clones, with some not included. The data contain some 320,000 clones, roughly 86% of them singletons. Sequenced sample: peripheral blood. These receptors were collected from a woman aged 45-60 years who had recovered from COVID-19.

There are a few counts of this clone. The chain links TRBV4-2 to TRBJ2-1; TRBD2 matches 13 bases. The V gene's germline CDR1 is LGHNA and CDR2 YNFKEQ. V dropped 0 bases and J dropped 5; count of bases not matched to a gene: 19. This CDR3 contains 22 residues. The CDR3 DNA sequence: TGTGCCAGCAGCCAAGATCTGAGGACTAGCGGGAGTGTGAGGGTATCGAACAATGAGCAGTTCTTC. The encoded protein is CASSQDLRTSGSVRVSNNEQFF.

The V gene is TRBV28, the J gene TRBJ1-2; D is uncertain. Germline lookup yields CDR1 MDHEN and CDR2 SYDVKM. The CDR3 spans 18 residues. V was pared by 1 base and J by 0 bases, with 18 bases between. The CDR3 DNA reads TGTGCCAGCAGTTTATTGGGGAGGAACGGTCACCCTAACTATGGCTACACCTTC. Translation: CASSLLGRNGHPNYGYTF.

The chain combines TRBV28 with TRBJ1-2, with D possibly being TRBD1 (6 bases). Between the trimmed V and J ends, which lost 4 bases and 4 bases, there was a span of 16 bases. The CDR3 covers 15 residues. The germline V gene encodes CDR1 MDHEN and CDR2 SYDVKM. The CDR3 loop reads CASSSRTESPYGYTF. CDR3 DNA sequence: TGTGCCAGCAGTTCCCGGACAGAGTCGCCCTATGGCTACACCTTC.

V is TRBV30 and J is TRBJ2-5, with 7 bases identical to TRBD1. Unmatched junction bases numbered 8, after V lost 3 bases and J lost 1 base. This CDR3 comprises 15 residues. Germline V gene lookup returns CDR1 GTSNPN and CDR2 SVGIG (reference sequence). This chain's CDR3 is CAWRTLGQIQETQYF. The DNA for the CDR3 is TGTGCCTGGAGGACCCTGGGACAGATCCAAGAGACCCAGTACTTC.

The sample holds one count of this clone. The V gene is TRBV19, the J gene TRBJ2-7; tentatively, D is TRBD2 (6 bases). V was pared by 7 bases and J by 3 bases, with 22 bases between. This CDR3 is 16 amino acids long. Looked up from germline, CDR1 is LNHDA and CDR2 is SQIVND (reference sequence). The CDR3 sequence is CASTPNRDSWDYEQYF. Written as DNA, the CDR3 is TGTGCCAGTACCCCAAACCGGGACTCTTGGGACTACGAGCAGTACTTC.

The chain joins TRBV18 to TRBJ1-1; D gene uncertain. Trimming shortened V by 8 bases and J by 0 bases, and 16 bases separated the two germline ends. This CDR3 contains 15 residues. Per the germline V gene, CDR1 is KGHSH and CDR2 is LQKENI. The CDR3 here is CASAADNLMNTEAFF. The CDR3 nucleotides are TGTGCCAGCGCTGCTGACAACCTCATGAACACTGAAGCTTTCTTT.

The chain joins TRBV2 to TRBJ2-1, with 8 bases aligning to TRBD2. Per germline, CDR1 SNHLY and CDR2 FYNNEI. The V segment lost 10 bases and the J segment 4 bases; nucleotides outside the gene matches: 18. There are 17 residues in the CDR3. The CDR3 loop is CAISTSGDRLIYNEQFF. CDR3 DNA sequence: TGTGCCATATCAACTAGCGGCGACCGCTTAATTTACAATGAGCAGTTCTTC.

V is TRBV3-1 (or the pseudogene TRBV3-2) and J is TRBJ2-7, with D unresolved. The CDR3 sequence is 12 residues long. V was clipped by 4 bases and J by 3 bases, with 7 bases between them. Germline-derived CDR1 and CDR2 are LGHDT and YNNKEL (reference sequence). The CDR3 region is CASSRAFYEQYF. The CDR3 coding sequence is TGTGCCAGCAGCCGGGCTTTCTACGAGCAGTACTTC.

This chain joins TRBV7-2 and TRBJ2-1; 13 nucleotides line up with TRBD2. The V gene end was trimmed by 2 bases and the J gene end by 5 bases; junction bases not matched to a gene: 6. The CDR3 is 17 residues long. CDR1 and CDR2 from the germline V gene are SGHTA and FQGNSA. The CDR3 sequence is CASSLITGTSGNNEQFF. The CDR3 bases are TGTGCCAGCAGCTTAATCACCGGGACTAGCGGGAACAATGAGCAGTTCTTC.

The chain links TRBV5-1 to TRBJ2-3; D gene unclear. There are 15 residues in the CDR3. V lost 0 bases and J lost 4, with 12 bases in between. The germline gives CDR1 SGHRS, CDR2 YFSETQ. The CDR3 region is CASSLAGGQSDTQYF. CDR3 coding DNA: TGCGCCAGCAGCTTGGCCGGTGGGCAGTCAGATACGCAGTATTTT. The variable domain in full, completed from reference TRBV5-1 and TRBJ2-3, reads KAGVTQTPRYLIKTRGQQVTLSCSPISGHRSVSWYQQTPGQGLQFLFEYFSETQRNKGNFPGRFSGRQFSNSRSEMNVSTLELGDSALYLCASSLAGGQSDTQYFGPGTRLTVL.

This clone was counted a single time. The chain employs TRBV3-1 (or the pseudogene TRBV3-2) and TRBJ1-2, with D perhaps matching TRBD1 (5 bases). The CDR3 is 14 residues long. V was clipped by 2 bases and J by 4 bases, with 11 bases between them. Germline V gene data show CDR1 as LGHDT and CDR2 as YNNKEL (reference sequence). The CDR3 DNA is TGTGCCAGCAGCCAACAGGGTTTGGGCTATGGCTACACCTTC. Translation gives CASSQQGLGYGYTF.

This clone was counted between two and nine times. The chain employs TRBV6-1 and TRBJ2-1; D is ambiguous. CDR3 length equals 11 residues. Per germline, CDR1 MNHNS and CDR2 SASEGT. The V gene lost 1 base and the J gene lost 8 bases, with 3 bases spanning the gap. The DNA for the CDR3 is TGTGCCAGCAGTGAAGTCGATGAGCAGTTCTTC. Translating it yields CASSEVDEQFF.

This chain connects TRBV7-3 to TRBJ2-1; 13 bases match TRBD2. Germline V gene data show CDR1 as SGHTA and CDR2 as FQGTGA. V lost 4 bases, J lost 9 bases, and 6 bases stayed unmatched. There are 15 residues in the CDR3. The CDR3 here is CASSSGLAGESEQFF. The CDR3 DNA reads as TGTGCCAGCAGCTCCGGACTAGCGGGAGAGAGTGAGCAGTTCTTC.

The chain employs TRBV11-3 and TRBJ1-1; tentatively, D is TRBD1 (5 bases). Germline CDR1 SGHNT, CDR2 YENEEA. The CDR3 is made up of 16 amino acids. Trimming took 5 bases from V and 2 from J, leaving 18 bases between them. The CDR3 DNA is TGTGCCAGCAGCCCCGGGGGGTTAGCGCCTAACACTGAAGCTTTCTTT. Its protein product is CASSPGGLAPNTEAFF.

V and J are TRBV28 and TRBJ2-5; D is perhaps TRBD2 (6 bases). Trimming stripped 11 bases from V and 3 bases from J, with 16 bases between. The CDR3 totals 13 residues. Germline CDR1 reads MDHEN; CDR2 reads SYDVKM. For the CDR3, the DNA is TGTGCCGGTCGGGGTAGCGGAGAAGAGACCCAGTACTTC. This translates into CAGRGSGEETQYF.

This chain uses TRBV2 with TRBJ2-4; D may be TRBD2 (6 bases). From germline, CDR1 is SNHLY and CDR2 FYNNEI. V was pared by 7 bases and J by 5 bases, with 15 bases between. The CDR3 is 14 residues long. This CDR3 reads CASTGSREENIQYF. The CDR3 DNA follows: TGTGCCAGCACCGGGAGCAGGGAGGAAAACATTCAGTACTTC.

This chain links TRBV19 with TRBJ1-1, with TRBD1 matching over 8 bases. CDR1 LNHDA and CDR2 SQIVND come from the germline V gene (reference sequence). Germline trimming cut 5 bases from V and 6 bases from J; bases unmatched to any gene: 8. The CDR3 totals 14 residues. CDR3 in amino acids: CASSSDRVVSEAFF. The CDR3 coding sequence is TGTGCCAGTAGTTCGGACAGGGTGGTGTCTGAAGCTTTCTTT.

The chain recombines TRBV3-1 (or the pseudogene TRBV3-2) with TRBJ2-7; possible D gene TRBD1, 5 bases. Per germline, CDR1 LGHDT and CDR2 YNNKEL (reference sequence). The CDR3 contains 14 residues. V was trimmed by 3 bases and J by 5 bases, leaving 14 bases between them. DNA for the CDR3: TGTGCCAGCAGCCATTTCAGGGCAGGCGACGAGCAGTACTTC. Translation: CASSHFRAGDEQYF.

This sequence joins TRBV7-6 and TRBJ2-5; weak D call: TRBD2 (6 bases). The CDR3 extends over 15 amino acids. Trimming took 4 bases from V and 5 from J, leaving 17 bases between them. Germline CDR1 SGHVS, CDR2 FNYEAQ. As DNA, the CDR3 is TGTGCCAGCAGCTCGCAGGCCACACGGGGGGAGACCCAGTACTTC. Amino acid sequence: CASSSQATRGETQYF.

This rearrangement joins TRBV24-1 to TRBJ2-1, with 8 nucleotides matching TRBD2. After removal of 0 bases from V and 11 bases from J, the junction contained 2 bases not matched to a gene. Germline loops: CDR1 KGHDR, CDR2 SFDVKD. The CDR3 sequence is 13 residues long. The CDR3 region has the DNA TGTGCCACCAGTGATTTGACTAGCGGTAAGCAGTTCTTC. This codes for CATSDLTSGKQFF.

The chain combines TRBV5-1 with TRBJ2-7; D uncertain. The germline gives CDR1 SGHRS, CDR2 YFSETQ. The CDR3 has 12 amino acids. With 0 bases removed from V and 2 bases from J, the gap between germline ends came to 3 bases. CDR3 sequence: CASSLGAYEQYF. CDR3 coding DNA: TGCGCCAGCAGCTTGGGAGCCTACGAGCAGTACTTC.

The chain couples TRBV6-2 or TRBV6-3 to TRBJ2-5; 12 bases fit TRBD2. Germline assignment: CDR1 MNHEY and CDR2 SVGEGT. J gave up 7 bases and V 5 bases, and 23 bases lay outside the gene matches. The CDR3 extends over 20 amino acids. CDR3 nucleotides: TGTGCCAGCAGTCCATTCCTAGGTTCGACTAGCGGGGGTAACCTCGGGACCCAGTACTTC. It specifies CASSPFLGSTSGGNLGTQYF.

The V gene is TRBV27, the J gene TRBJ2-7; D is uncertain. V dropped 6 bases and J dropped 3 bases, with 15 bases sitting between them. CDR1 is MNHEY, CDR2 SMNVEV, per germline (reference sequence). There are 14 residues in the CDR3. CDR3 DNA: TGTGCCAGCAGAAACACCCAGTCAGGCTACGAGCAGTACTTC. Translation gives CASRNTQSGYEQYF.

The rearrangement joins TRBV12-3 or TRBV12-4 to TRBJ1-6; D remains ambiguous. The V end lost 1 base, the J end lost 8 bases, and 6 bases lay between the germline ends. There are 13 residues in the CDR3. The CDR3 reads CASSLVRDSPLHF. The CDR3 nucleotides are TGTGCCAGCAGTTTAGTCCGTGATTCACCCCTCCACTTT.

The genes are TRBV9 and TRBJ2-5; 9 bases align to TRBD1. J gave up 9 bases and V 0 bases, and 9 bases lay outside the gene matches. CDR1 and CDR2 (germline): SGDLS, YYNGEE. CDR3 length: 15 residues. CDR3 sequence: CASSVGGQGHVSQYF. CDR3 DNA: TGTGCCAGCAGCGTAGGGGGACAGGGACATGTGTCCCAGTACTTC.

The rearrangement links TRBV19 to TRBJ1-1; no firm D call. Trimming shortened V by 7 bases and J by 2 bases, and 17 bases separated the two germline ends. The CDR3 extends over 15 amino acids. The germline gives CDR1 LNHDA, CDR2 SQIVND (reference sequence). The DNA for the CDR3 is TGTGCCAGTAATATGGGAGGGCCCACCAACACTGAAGCTTTCTTT. Protein sequence: CASNMGGPTNTEAFF.